This T cell receptor (beta chain) was observed in a study of cytomegalovirus exposure and HLA in healthy donors. PCR was performed using 60 Vbeta and 13 Jbeta primers. Repertoires were generated with immunoSEQ multiplex PCR, while TCRdb's copy carries only in-frame clones and drops some. The sample lists 150,000 to 200,000 clones; 60% to 80% were seen once. Germline V gene sequence: CDR1 SGHRS, CDR2 YFSETQ. The trim removed 4 bases at V and 0 bases at J, leaving 2 bases unmatched. This CDR3 comprises 15 residues. The receptor's source is a man in his fifties or sixties in good health and CMV-seropositive. Sequencing used PBMCs. The chain carries TRBV5-1 and TRBJ1-5; 9 nucleotides line up with TRBD1. The CDR3 sequence is CASSLTGGSNQPQHF. The CDR3 DNA reads as TGCGCCAGCAGCCTGACAGGGGGTAGCAATCAGCCCCAGCATTTT. Combining the CDR3 with reference TRBV5-1 and TRBJ1-5 gives the whole variable domain KAGVTQTPRYLIKTRGQQVTLSCSPISGHRSVSWYQQTPGQGLQFLFEYFSETQRNKGNFPGRFSGRQFSNSRSEMNVSTLELGDSALYLCASSLTGGSNQPQHFGDGTRLSIL.